This T cell receptor beta chain was retrieved from a study of blood T cell repertoires in COVID-19. The protocol was immunoSEQ multiplex PCR, while the TCRdb copy is restricted to in-frame clones and leaves out a portion. The sample has about 170,000 clones, about 88% seen once. CDR3 length: 17 residues. Trimming left V 0 bases short and J 5 bases short, with 14 bases between. From germline, CDR1 is MNHNS and CDR2 SASEGT. This chain connects TRBV6-1 to TRBJ1-6, with a tentative D call TRBD1 (5 bases). The material sequenced was PBMCs or T cells enriched from blood (not recorded which). This sequence originates from a woman between 18 and 29 years old who had recovered from COVID-19. The CDR3 nucleotides read TGTGCCAGCAGTGAAGCGGAAAGGGGCGAACATAATTCACCCCTCCACTTT. It yields the protein CASSEAERGEHNSPLHF.